The entry that follows covers one TCR beta chain sequence. With V trimmed by 3 bases and J by 4 bases, 10 bases remained unmatched. CDR3 length: 16 residues. Germline V gene sequence: CDR1 ENHRY, CDR2 SYGVKD. The sample originates from a study of OX40 agonist ivuxolimab in advanced cancers. Measured with immunoSEQ multiplex PCR; TCRdb has only the in-frame clones, and not every one. The table has roughly 50,000 clones, roughly 83% seen once; the top ten hold around 11%. Material: CD4+ or CD8+ T cells sorted from blood, obtained in a trial of the OX40 agonist ivuxolimab. The sequence was collected from an adult with an advanced solid tumor such as melanoma, head and neck, liver or kidney cancer. The rearrangement uses TRBV10-3 and TRBJ2-3; 7 nucleotides line up with TRBD1. CDR3: CAISDSRQGVPDTQYF. CDR3 nucleotides: TGTGCCATCAGTGATTCTAGACAGGGAGTCCCAGATACGCAGTATTTT.